This is a list of T cell receptor beta chains from one sample in a study of neurological immune-mediated disorders. Using its own MiXCR run on the 5' RACE reads, TCRdb lists one record per CDR3 protein. The data hold about 35,000 distinct CDR3 sequences, with 3% to 4% observed a single time. The sample consisted of PBMCs. The receptors were sampled from a man aged 25-40 years with multiple sclerosis. Each CDR3 is given with its conserved first and last residue. Fields, in order: clone size, V gene, CDR3 protein. Some rows mark clone size as missing; the rest say once, few, many or name a class of expanded clone.

size: many; V: TRBV9; CDR3: CASSVGGLSTEAFF
size: many; V: TRBV5-1; CDR3: CASRDSPSSYNSPLHF
size: many; V: TRBV20-1; CDR3: CSAPQLAGARDEQFF
size: NA; V: TRBV12-3/TRBV12-4; CDR3: CASSLAKTGLMNTEAFF
size: few; V: TRBV10-3; CDR3: CATGTGKDYGYTF
size: many; V: TRBV25-1; CDR3: CASSPGQGIQPQHF
size: NA; V: TRBV5-1; CDR3: CASSPTSANQETQYF
size: many; V: TRBV20-1; CDR3: CSGTTGAENSPLHF
size: many; V: TRBV5-1; CDR3: CASSLEAPGYGYTF
size: few; V: TRBV7-7; CDR3: CASSDHRLPTGELFF
size: NA; V: TRBV7-2; CDR3: CASSPQERQPQHF
size: many; V: TRBV7-9; CDR3: CASSLYQTGGNEQFF
size: NA; V: TRBV5-1; CDR3: CASSNDLGTEAFF
size: many; V: TRBV12-3/TRBV12-4; CDR3: CASSTGVSNQPQHF
size: NA; V: TRBV5-1; CDR3: CASSLGTADNSPLNF
size: many; V: TRBV27; CDR3: CASRPSGGGYTF
size: many; V: TRBV27; CDR3: CASSPILGDTQYF
size: many; V: TRBV4-3; CDR3: CASSHTQGSGANVLTF
size: NA; V: TRBV12-3/TRBV12-4; CDR3: CASNTLQGYNSPLHF
size: many; V: TRBV6-5; CDR3: CASRLLRDRGEGYGYTF
size: medium-sized; V: TRBV5-1; CDR3: CASSLEDSSYNEQFF
size: NA; V: TRBV7-2; CDR3: CASSLRLAGGSTDTQYF
size: NA; V: TRBV12-3/TRBV12-4; CDR3: CASSPPGGNQPQHF
size: many; V: TRBV20-1; CDR3: CSARVAGVNTGELFF
size: many; V: TRBV7-2; CDR3: CASLLRGSGANVLTF
size: many; V: TRBV20-1; CDR3: CSARVVGDGARTDTQYF
size: many; V: TRBV12-3/TRBV12-4; CDR3: CASSNREWDTQYF
size: many; V: TRBV9; CDR3: CASSVAVPDTQYF
size: many; V: TRBV6-5; CDR3: CASSSRLGGELFF
size: NA; V: TRBV12-3/TRBV12-4; CDR3: CASSRTSNYGYTF
size: many; V: TRBV7-2; CDR3: CASSPDTLDGPLHF
size: many; V: TRBV9; CDR3: CASSVEGGGIYNEQFF
size: many; V: TRBV6-1; CDR3: CASSEYTYNEQFF
size: many; V: TRBV4-2; CDR3: CASSQERGGWNTGELFF
size: many; V: TRBV7-2; CDR3: CASSLRDRGYEQYF
size: many; V: TRBV7-9; CDR3: CASSFLGLAASYNEQFF
size: many; V: TRBV7-8; CDR3: CASSLAWGKAYEQYF
size: many; V: TRBV12-3/TRBV12-4; CDR3: CASSQTGSTEAFF
size: many; V: TRBV10-3; CDR3: CAISEPGGTGSYEQYF
size: NA; V: TRBV5-5; CDR3: CASSPGPGGNQPQHF
size: many; V: TRBV5-1; CDR3: CASSGKDRTYEQYF
size: many; V: TRBV7-9; CDR3: CASSLLTEAFF
size: NA; V: TRBV2; CDR3: CASSGNWGAAGELFF
size: many; V: TRBV15; CDR3: CATSRDKGNQPQHF
size: many; V: TRBV6-5; CDR3: CASSYGQGATDTQYF